Presented here are 32 T cell receptor beta chains from one specimen sequenced in a study of identical twins. Via MiXCR, TCRdb re-called the 5' RACE reads, giving one row per CDR3 protein. The repertoire holds roughly 1.6 million distinct CDR3 sequences, with about 31% as singletons. Sequencing used cord blood. The receptors derive from a newborn girl in good health.

The gene calls are TRBV19 and TRBJ1-2, with D hard to call. Germline-derived CDR1 and CDR2 are LNHDA and SQIVND (reference sequence). The CDR3 has 13 amino acids. The ends were cut back, 10 bases at V and 7 bases at J, with 19 bases in the middle. The DNA for the CDR3 is TGTGCCACTAACTCCGACGGAATATCTGGCTACACCTTC. Translation: CATNSDGISGYTF.

The chain couples TRBV7-9 to TRBJ2-7; TRBD2 aligns across 14 bases. Germline CDR1 reads SEHNR; CDR2 reads FQNEAQ (reference sequence). The CDR3 is 17 amino acids. The J segment lost 0 bases and the V segment lost 5 bases, leaving 6 bases of the junction unmatched. CDR3 residues: CASSPGLAGGHSYEQYF. As DNA, the CDR3 is TGTGCCAGCAGCCCTGGACTAGCGGGGGGCCACTCCTACGAGCAGTACTTC. Complete variable domain (other parts from reference TRBV7-9 and TRBJ2-7): DTGVSQNPRHKITKRGQNVTFRCDPISEHNRLYWYRQTLGQGPEFLTYFQNEAQLEKSRLLSDRFSAERPKGSFSTLEIQRTEQGDSAMYLCASSPGLAGGHSYEQYFGPGTRLTVT.

V and J are TRBV6-6 and TRBJ2-4; D is possibly TRBD1 (6 bases). The DNA end is a closer match to TRBJ2-7, so the J assignment may be wrong. The CDR3 is made up of 16 amino acids. In germline, CDR1 is MNHNY, CDR2 SVGAGI (reference sequence). As DNA, the CDR3 is TGTGCCAGCAGTCCCCTCGGACAGAAAGACATTTACGAGCAGTACTTC. Encoded protein: CASSPLGQKDIYEQYF.

The CDR3 nucleotides are TGTGCCAGCAGCCAGGAAACCGGGACTAGCGTATACAATGAGCAGTTCTTC. Translating gives CASSQETGTSVYNEQFF. The gene calls are TRBV4-2 and TRBJ2-1; 10 bases line up with TRBD2. Germline values: CDR1 LGHNA, CDR2 YNFKEQ. The CDR3 is 17 residues long. With 3 bases clipped from V and 4 bases from J, the junction kept 9 bases outside the gene matches.

The chain recombines TRBV5-1 with TRBJ1-2; 10 nucleotides align to TRBD1. This CDR3 is 15 amino acids long. V was pared by 2 bases and J by 8 bases, with 9 bases of the junction left unmatched. Germline V CDR1 and CDR2: SGHRS, YFSETQ. CDR3 nucleotides: TGCGCCAGCAGCTTTACATCGACAGGGGGCGAAGGCTACACCTTC. Its translation is CASSFTSTGGEGYTF.

This clonotype was picked up a small number of times. The chain joins TRBV12-3 or TRBV12-4 to TRBJ1-6; tentatively, D is TRBD1 (6 bases). Trimming left V 9 bases short and J 7 bases short, with 19 bases between. The CDR3 sequence is 15 residues long. CDR3 sequence (DNA): TGTGCCAGTTTACCGACCGGGGGCGCGAATTCACCCCTCCACTTT. Residues: CASLPTGGANSPLHF.

V is TRBV5-5 and J is TRBJ1-5; D remains ambiguous. Germline V gene sequence: CDR1 SGHKS, CDR2 YYEKEE (reference sequence). The CDR3 consists of 14 residues. V lost 2 bases and J lost 4, with 10 bases in between. CDR3 protein: CASSFGQNNQPQHF. The CDR3 nucleotides are TGTGCCAGCAGCTTTGGGCAGAATAATCAGCCCCAGCATTTT. The variable domain in full, completed from reference TRBV5-5 and TRBJ1-5, reads DAGVTQSPTHLIKTRGQQVTLRCSPISGHKSVSWYQQVLGQGPQFIFQYYEKEERGRGNFPDRFSARQFPNYSSELNVNALLLGDSALYLCASSFGQNNQPQHFGDGTRLSIL.

The rearrangement uses TRBV5-1 and TRBJ2-5, with D tentatively TRBD2 (5 bases). Germline CDR1 reads SGHRS; CDR2 reads YFSETQ. The CDR3 extends over 13 amino acids. The V gene lost 5 bases and the J gene lost 11 bases, with 19 bases spanning the gap. CDR3 protein: CASSQAANNEQYF. In nucleotides, the CDR3 is TGCGCCAGCAGTCAAGCGGCTAACAATGAGCAGTACTTC.

The J gene is TRBJ1-1, the V gene TRBV11-2; unclear D gene. CDR1 is SGHAT and CDR2 is FQNNGV in the germline V gene. Trimming took 6 bases from V and 8 from J, leaving 16 bases between them. CDR3 length: 13 residues. The CDR3 nucleotides read TGTGCCAGCAGACTCCCGGCGGGTAGAGAAGCTTTCTTT. Its protein product is CASRLPAGREAFF.

This clonotype was detected only a few times. A junction boundary mismatches the germline segment, possibly from a read error. The DNA for the CDR3 is TGCAGTGCTAGAGCGGGAAACTCCTGCGAGCAGTACTTC. This translates into CSARAGNSCEQYF. The chain recombines TRBV20-1 with TRBJ2-7, with a possible D match to TRBD2 (5 bases). The V gene's germline CDR1 is DFQATT and CDR2 SNEGSKA (reference sequence). The CDR3 contains 13 residues.

The chain has TRBV24-1 and TRBJ2-1; no definite D call. The CDR3 totals 11 residues. Per the germline V gene, CDR1 is KGHDR and CDR2 is SFDVKD. Trimming stripped 5 bases from V and 5 bases from J, with 3 bases between. The CDR3 coding sequence is TGTGCCACCAGTGCCCACAATGAGCAGTTCTTC. It encodes CATSAHNEQFF.

This clonotype was counted a few times. The V gene is TRBV3-1, the J gene TRBJ2-3; 7 positions agree with TRBD2. The germline V gene encodes CDR1 LGHDT and CDR2 YNNKEL (reference sequence). V lost 4 bases, J lost 1 base, and 8 bases stayed unmatched. The CDR3 runs 16 residues. CDR3 DNA sequence: TGTGCCAGCAGCCCCCTAACGGGAGGCGGCACAGATACGCAGTATTTT. Amino acids: CASSPLTGGGTDTQYF.

The chain combines TRBV7-2 with TRBJ2-7; D not certain. Germline lookup yields CDR1 SGHTA and CDR2 FQGNSA. The ends were cut back, 1 base at V and 6 bases at J, with 22 bases in the middle. CDR3 length equals 17 residues. As DNA, the CDR3 is TGTGCCAGCAGCTTAGAAGGGCCCGGTGGATATATACGCGAGCAGTACTTC. The encoded protein is CASSLEGPGGYIREQYF.

This clonotype was seen ten or more times. The V gene is TRBV6-6, the J gene TRBJ2-7; no clear D. This CDR3 region has 16 residues. Germline V gene lookup returns CDR1 MNHNY and CDR2 SVGAGI (reference sequence). V was pared by 0 bases and J by 1 base, with 13 bases between. CDR3 region: CASSYSSLRHSYEQYF. Written as DNA, the CDR3 is TGTGCCAGCAGTTACTCGAGTTTGAGGCATTCCTACGAGCAGTACTTC.

V is TRBV7-2 and J is TRBJ2-1; 7 nucleotides agree with TRBD2. Losses at the gene ends were 5 bases for V and 7 bases for J; bases not matched to a gene: 8. CDR3 length equals 14 residues. Germline V gene data show CDR1 as SGHTA and CDR2 as FQGNSA. The CDR3 sequence: CASSPRREENEQFF. The CDR3 DNA reads as TGTGCCAGCAGCCCCCGTCGGGAGGAGAATGAGCAGTTCTTC.

This clonotype was observed a few times. The V and J genes are TRBV7-9 and TRBJ2-6, with D hard to call. The CDR3 is made up of 14 amino acids. Germline values: CDR1 SEHNR, CDR2 FQNEAQ (reference sequence). The V and J ends lost 5 bases and 1 base respectively, with 6 bases between them. The CDR3: CASSPVSGANVLTF. DNA for the CDR3: TGTGCCAGCAGCCCCGTGTCTGGGGCCAACGTCCTGACTTTC.

The V call is TRBV6-6, the J call TRBJ2-5, with 7 bases lining up with TRBD1. Germline V CDR1 and CDR2: MNHNY, SVGAGI (reference sequence). The ends lost 5 bases at V and 5 bases at J; junction bases unmatched: 8. The CDR3 consists of 14 residues. DNA of the CDR3: TGTGCCAGCAGTCCGCCGGACAGGAGGGAGACCCAGTACTTC. Protein: CASSPPDRRETQYF.

The table lists this clonotype with a count of one. The rearrangement joins TRBV11-2 to TRBJ2-4, with D possibly TRBD2 on 7 matching bases. Looked up from germline, CDR1 is SGHAT and CDR2 is FQNNGV. CDR3 length: 23 amino acids. The V gene lost 4 bases and the J gene lost 0 bases, with 34 bases spanning the gap. CDR3 coding DNA: TGTGCCAGCAGCTCCATACTTTTTCTAGTGGGGGGGCCCTTTTTTCAAGCCAAAAACATTCAGTACTTC. Translating gives CASSSILFLVGGPFFQAKNIQYF.

This clonotype was seen only a few times. The rearrangement links TRBV7-2 to TRBJ2-1; 7 bases match TRBD2. Germline V gene lookup returns CDR1 SGHTA and CDR2 FQGNSA. V shed 3 bases, J shed 7 bases, and the junction held 9 bases outside the gene matches. The CDR3 runs 15 residues. In DNA, the CDR3 is TGTGCCAGCAGCTTCCTTACTAGCGCTGGGAATGAGCAGTTCTTC. Translation gives CASSFLTSAGNEQFF.

There are a few counts of this clonotype. J is TRBJ2-2 and V is TRBV27; D unclear. The CDR3 has 14 amino acids. The V gene's germline CDR1 is MNHEY and CDR2 SMNVEV (reference sequence). Trimming left V 4 bases short and J 7 bases short, with 13 bases between. The CDR3, as DNA: TGTGCCAGCAGTTATGGGTCCCCGGGCGGGGAGCTGTTTTTT. It encodes CASSYGSPGGELFF.

This clonotype was picked up a small number of times. Here the CDR3 DNA reads TGTGCCAGCAGCTTAGGTATTCGCAGGGATGAAGAGACCCAGTACTTC. Amino acids: CASSLGIRRDEETQYF. The chain combines TRBV11-3 with TRBJ2-5; D perhaps matches TRBD1 (5 bases). The germline V and J ends were trimmed by 1 base and 3 bases, with 15 bases remaining between them. CDR1 and CDR2 (germline): SGHNT, YENEEA. This CDR3 spans 16 amino acids.

V is TRBV6-1 and J is TRBJ1-1; D is ambiguous. V lost 1 base and J 0 bases, leaving 12 bases between the germline ends. Germline lookup yields CDR1 MNHNS and CDR2 SASEGT. The CDR3 is 16 residues long. CDR3 sequence reads: CASSEGGKVLNTEAFF. CDR3 nucleotides: TGTGCCAGCAGTGAAGGAGGGAAGGTTTTGAACACTGAAGCTTTCTTT.

This clonotype was found many times. The rearrangement links TRBV12-3 or TRBV12-4 to TRBJ2-1; the D gene is possibly TRBD2 (6 bases). V lost 8 bases and J lost 0, with 8 bases in between. The CDR3 is made up of 13 amino acids. The CDR3: CASRGSSYNEQFF. The CDR3 DNA reads TGTGCCAGCCGGGGGAGCTCCTACAATGAGCAGTTCTTC.

This clonotype was detected only a few times. The chain combines TRBV11-2 with TRBJ2-1; 9 nucleotides match TRBD1. The CDR3 contains 21 residues. V was pared by 2 bases and J by 0 bases, with 17 bases of the junction left unmatched. The germline gives CDR1 SGHAT, CDR2 FQNNGV. The CDR3 loop is CASSLQGQGGNLRSSYNEQFF. CDR3 in DNA: TGTGCCAGCAGCTTACAGGGACAGGGTGGCAATCTTAGGAGCTCCTACAATGAGCAGTTCTTC.

V gene TRBV29-1 combines with J gene TRBJ2-4; 10 bases map to TRBD1. Germline-derived CDR1 and CDR2 are SQVTM and ANQGSEA. The CDR3 spans 12 residues. With V trimmed by 6 bases and J by 15 bases, 11 bases remained unmatched. CDR3 amino acids: CSVAGQGESMYF. Here the CDR3 DNA reads TGCAGCGTCGCCGGACAGGGGGAGAGTATGTACTTC.

The table lists this clonotype with a count of one. Relative to the germline gene, one junction end is altered; a read error may explain this. V is TRBV7-8 and J is TRBJ1-2; no reliable D call. The V gene's germline CDR1 is SGHVS and CDR2 FQNEAQ. The CDR3 extends over 12 amino acids. The CDR3 bases are TGTGTCAGCAGCTTAAATTGGGATGGCTACACCTTC. It codes for CVSSLNWDGYTF. The complete variable domain, with remaining parts taken from reference TRBV7-8 and TRBJ1-2, reads GAGVSQSPRYKVAKRGQDVALRCDPISGHVSLFWYQQALGQGPEFLTYFQNEAQLDKSGLPSDRFFAERPEGSVSTLKIQRTQQEDSAVYLCVSSLNWDGYTFGSGTRLTVV.

This clonotype was counted a few times. This rearrangement joins TRBV10-1 to TRBJ2-4, with D uncertain. The DNA end is a closer match to TRBJ2-5, so the J assignment may be wrong. From germline, CDR1 is WNHNN and CDR2 SYGVQD (reference sequence). The CDR3 length is 13 residues. The CDR3 spells CASSEHRRETQYF. As DNA, the CDR3 is TGCGCCAGCAGTGAGCACCGGCGAGAGACCCAGTACTTC.

V gene TRBV27 combines with J gene TRBJ2-7; TRBD2 agrees at 9 bases. The CDR3 loop spans 16 amino acids. Germline V gene sequence: CDR1 MNHEY, CDR2 SMNVEV (reference sequence). V was clipped by 6 bases and J by 3 bases; unmatched bases: 12. Here the CDR3 DNA reads TGTGCCAGCAGCCCCCTGGGGCTAGCGGGACTCTACGAGCAGTACTTC. It specifies CASSPLGLAGLYEQYF.

In its sample, this clonotype was seen a few times. The genes are TRBV25-1 and TRBJ1-5; D is perhaps TRBD1 (6 bases). This CDR3 is 15 amino acids long. Trimming pared 4 bases from V and 3 bases from J, leaving 13 bases between. Germline V gene lookup returns CDR1 MGHDK and CDR2 SYGVNS. In DNA form, the CDR3 reads TGTGCCAGCAGTGGAGACGACAGGCCCAATCAGCCCCAGCATTTT. As protein: CASSGDDRPNQPQHF.

Ten or more counts support this clonotype. The chain recombines TRBV4-2 with TRBJ2-4; no clear D. The V gene's germline CDR1 is LGHNA and CDR2 YNFKEQ. This CDR3 spans 18 amino acids. V lost 3 bases and J lost 0, with 18 bases in between. The DNA for the CDR3 is TGTGCCAGCAGCCAGTTATTGGTAGCACCTCTAGCCAAAAACATTCAGTACTTC. Residues: CASSQLLVAPLAKNIQYF.

The chain uses TRBV20-1 and TRBJ1-6; 10 nucleotides match TRBD1. The CDR3 runs to 17 residues. Germline V lookup: CDR1 DFQATT, CDR2 SNEGSKA (reference sequence). V shed 0 bases and J 3 bases; nucleotides not matched to a gene: 5. The CDR3 coding sequence is TGCAGTGCTAGAGATGGACAGGGGGGAAACTATAATTCACCCCTCCACTTT. The encoded protein is CSARDGQGGNYNSPLHF.

This chain joins TRBV5-1 and TRBJ1-2; D is possibly TRBD1 (5 bases). The CDR3 has 15 amino acids. CDR1 is SGHRS, CDR2 YFSETQ, per germline. V lost 0 bases and J lost 7, with 16 bases in between. The CDR3 DNA reads as TGCGCCAGCAGCTTGGCCTCTTTCGGGGGACTTGGCTACACCTTC. Its translation is CASSLASFGGLGYTF.